These 17 T cell receptor beta chains were all obtained from the same sample, sequenced in a study of T-cell reconstitution after alpha-beta-depleted transplantation in children. It was with unique molecular identifiers that the TCRbeta library was prepared. From the PCR reads, TCRdb called clonotypes with MiXCR, one entry per CDR3 protein. The top ten hold around 43% of the sample, which has 300,000 to 350,000 distinct CDR3 sequences, about a sixth seen once. Material: PBMCs, mostly from graft donor cells, obtained 360 days after TCRalphabeta/CD19-depleted stem cell transplant. These receptors were obtained from a male patient under 10 years old who had a stem cell transplant for acute lymphoblastic leukemia, so the T cells may come from the graft donor.

In its sample, this clonotype was seen many times. CDR3 coding DNA: TGTGCCAGCAGGGGAGGTCCTGAAGCTTTCTTT. It is translated as CASRGGPEAFF. This rearrangement joins TRBV12-3 or TRBV12-4 to TRBJ1-1, with D unresolved. This CDR3 is built from 11 residues. Trimming removed 6 bases from V and 6 bases from J, with 8 bases in between.

The V gene is TRBV7-2, the J gene TRBJ2-1; TRBD2 agrees at 7 bases. Trimming at V came to 4 bases and at J to 4 bases, leaving 10 bases not matched to a gene. The CDR3 extends over 16 amino acids. Germline assignment: CDR1 SGHTA and CDR2 FQGNSA. This CDR3 is CASSYRGGGFYNEQFF. Here the CDR3 DNA reads TGTGCCAGCAGCTATAGAGGCGGGGGTTTTTACAATGAGCAGTTCTTC.

V usage is TRBV4-2 and J usage is TRBJ2-7; TRBD2 aligns across 12 bases. The CDR3 has 15 residues. Germline V gene sequence: CDR1 LGHNA, CDR2 YNFKEQ. V was clipped by 6 bases and J by 7 bases; unmatched bases: 10. The CDR3 DNA is TGTGCCAGCAGGCCCACTAGCGGGAGGTTGGGGGAGCAGTACTTC. Its translation: CASRPTSGRLGEQYF.

The V call is TRBV5-6, the J call TRBJ2-1, with 9 nucleotides matching TRBD2. This CDR3 contains 17 residues. Per the germline V gene, CDR1 is SGHDT and CDR2 is YYEEEE. Unmatched junction bases numbered 11, after V lost 4 bases and J lost 3 bases. The CDR3 region has the DNA TGTGCCAGCAGCGTGACTAGCGGCAGTCACTTCTACAATGAGCAGTTCTTC. This sequence encodes CASSVTSGSHFYNEQFF.

This chain uses TRBV7-3 with TRBJ2-5; 7 nucleotides match TRBD1. The CDR3 sequence is 15 residues long. V gave up 2 bases and J gave up 2 bases; unmatched junction bases: 5. Germline V gene lookup returns CDR1 SGHTA and CDR2 FQGTGA. The CDR3 nucleotides read TGTGCCAGCAGCTTATTCGGGACAGCACAAGAGACCCAGTACTTC. Translated: CASSLFGTAQETQYF.

There are many counts of this clonotype. This rearrangement joins TRBV6-5 to TRBJ2-3, with D perhaps TRBD2 (6 bases). Germline CDR1 and CDR2: MNHEY and SVGAGI. Trimming left V 2 bases short and J 1 base short, with 10 bases between. This CDR3 contains 15 residues. CDR3 nucleotides: TGTGCCAGCAGTTACCCTACGGGGGGCACAGATACGCAGTATTTT. Translated, it gives CASSYPTGGTDTQYF.

The chain carries TRBV6-2 or TRBV6-3 and TRBJ1-2; D call uncertain. V lost 6 bases to trimming and J lost 3 bases, with 14 bases between them. The CDR3 is made up of 14 amino acids. Per germline, CDR1 MNHEY and CDR2 SVGEGT. The CDR3 DNA sequence: TGTGCCAGCAGGGTGGAAGGACTGGACTATGGCTACACCTTC. Translated, it gives CASRVEGLDYGYTF.

The sample holds many counts of this clonotype. V gene TRBV29-1 combines with J gene TRBJ2-5, with D tentatively TRBD1 (5 bases). The CDR3 sequence is 13 residues long. Germline CDR1 is SQVTM and CDR2 is ANQGSEA. The germline V and J ends were trimmed by 7 bases and 2 bases, with 14 bases remaining between them. CDR3: CSADSPLQETQYF. The DNA for the CDR3 is TGCAGCGCCGACAGTCCTTTACAAGAGACCCAGTACTTC.

The J gene is TRBJ2-7, the V gene TRBV3-1; D remains unclear. V lost 2 bases and J 3 bases, leaving 8 bases between the germline ends. This CDR3 region has 13 residues. Looked up from germline, CDR1 is LGHDT and CDR2 is YNNKEL (reference sequence). CDR3: CASSQIVFYEQYF. In DNA form, the CDR3 reads TGTGCCAGCAGCCAAATAGTTTTCTACGAGCAGTACTTC.

In this sample, this clonotype turned up a few times. The chain employs TRBV29-1 and TRBJ2-5, with TRBD2 matching over 11 bases. The ends lost 7 bases at V and 5 bases at J; junction bases unmatched: 9. Germline loops: CDR1 SQVTM, CDR2 ANQGSEA. This CDR3 comprises 14 residues. The CDR3, as DNA: TGCAGCGGAAGCCTAGCGGGAGGACCGGAGACCCAGTACTTC. Amino acids: CSGSLAGGPETQYF.

The table lists this clonotype with many counts. This sequence joins TRBV5-1 and TRBJ1-4; 7 bases are shared with TRBD1. Germline values: CDR1 SGHRS, CDR2 YFSETQ. The CDR3 has 14 amino acids. V shed 4 bases and J 9 bases; nucleotides not matched to a gene: 9. As DNA, the CDR3 is TGCGCCAGCAGCCCTCGGGACAGTGGCCAAAAACTGTTTTTT. It specifies CASSPRDSGQKLFF. Drawing the rest from reference TRBV5-1 and TRBJ1-4, the complete variable domain is KAGVTQTPRYLIKTRGQQVTLSCSPISGHRSVSWYQQTPGQGLQFLFEYFSETQRNKGNFPGRFSGRQFSNSRSEMNVSTLELGDSALYLCASSPRDSGQKLFFGSGTQLSVL.

In this sample, this clonotype turned up many times. J is TRBJ2-5 and V is TRBV4-1, with TRBD1 identical over 11 bases. This CDR3 spans 15 amino acids. Germline V gene lookup returns CDR1 MGHRA and CDR2 YSYEKL. The junction had 5 bases not matched to a gene; V was cut back by 4 bases and J by 4 bases. CDR3 sequence (DNA): TGCGCCAGCAGCCGCGGACAGGGGGCAGGAGAGACCCAGTACTTC. This encodes CASSRGQGAGETQYF.

This clonotype occurred a few times. This chain connects TRBV20-1 to TRBJ2-7; D tentatively reads TRBD1 or TRBD2 (5 bases each). CDR1 is DFQATT and CDR2 is SNEGSKA in the germline V gene (reference sequence). Deletions cut 3 bases from V and 2 bases from J, with 14 bases between. This CDR3 contains 14 residues. DNA of the CDR3: TGCAGTGCTAGGCATGACAGCGGTCCCTACGAGCAGTACTTC. This gives the protein CSARHDSGPYEQYF.

This clonotype was picked up a small number of times. The CDR3: CASSPSSSYNEQFF. The DNA for the CDR3 is TGTGCCAGCAGTCCTAGCAGTTCCTACAATGAGCAGTTCTTC. This chain joins TRBV9 and TRBJ2-1; the D gene is possibly TRBD2 (5 bases). The CDR3 is 14 residues long. The V and J ends lost 5 bases and 1 base respectively, with 10 bases between them. CDR1 and CDR2 (germline): SGDLS, YYNGEE.

The chain joins TRBV30 to TRBJ2-4; TRBD2 agrees at 9 bases. Germline assignment: CDR1 GTSNPN and CDR2 SVGIG (reference sequence). CDR3 length: 15 residues. V shed 1 base, J shed 8 bases, and the junction held 9 bases outside the gene matches. CDR3 nucleotides: TGTGCCTGGAGTGCCCTTAGCGGGAGTAAGGACATTCAGTACTTC. It yields the protein CAWSALSGSKDIQYF. Combining the CDR3 with reference TRBV30 and TRBJ2-4 gives the whole variable domain SQTIHQWPATLVQPVGSPLSLECTVEGTSNPNLYWYRQAAGRGLQLLFYSVGIGQISSEVPQNLSASRPQDRQFILSSKKLLLSDSGFYLCAWSALSGSKDIQYFGAGTRLSVL.

This clonotype has a count of ten or more. The chain combines TRBV12-3 or TRBV12-4 with TRBJ2-2; D gene unclear. V was clipped by 6 bases and J by 4 bases, with 3 bases between them. The CDR3 sequence is 11 residues long. The CDR3 DNA reads TGTGCCAGCAGACTCACCGGGGAGCTGTTTTTT. Its protein product is CASRLTGELFF.

This clonotype has just a few counts. The rearrangement uses TRBV12-3 or TRBV12-4 and TRBJ2-7, with D tentatively TRBD2 (5 bases). The germline V and J ends were trimmed by 5 bases and 1 base, with 18 bases remaining between them. The CDR3 has 16 amino acids. CDR3 nucleotide sequence: TGTGCCAGCAGTATCGGACTCTTAGGGCCTTCCTACGAGCAGTACTTC. It yields the protein CASSIGLLGPSYEQYF.